A selection of T cell receptor beta chains follows, all from one sample in a study of Ad26.COV2.S vaccination and SARS-CoV-2 variants. Using immunoSEQ multiplex PCR, the repertoire was profiled, and TCRdb retains in-frame clones only, with some absent. Among about 320,000 clones, 85% were seen once, and the ten largest hold approximately 2.2%. Sequences were derived from peripheral blood, sampled in a trial of Ad26.COV2.S vaccine versus placebo. The receptors were sampled from a person between 18 and 65 years old who received the Ad26.COV2.S COVID-19 vaccine or a placebo. CDR3s include the opening cysteine and the closing phenylalanine or tryptophan.

TRBV7-9	TRBJ2-5	CASSPGTVQETQYF
TRBV14	TRBJ2-1	CASSQGTVYNEQFF
TRBV5-1	TRBJ1-1	CASSQDLGVTEAFF
TRBV5-1	TRBJ1-1	CASSLWVLGENTEAFF
TRBV25-1	TRBJ2-1	CASSALAGDRPNEQFF
TRBV6-8	TRBJ2-3	CASRDSYTQYF
TRBV5-5	TRBJ2-2	CASSLTLNTGELFF
TRBV19	TRBJ1-5	CASSSGTDNQPQHF
TRBV15	TRBJ2-3	CATSTLAGATDTQYF
TRBV5-4	TRBJ2-5	CASTTGSGGVQETQYF
TRBV6-5	TRBJ1-1	CASSRGQGEAFF
TRBV4-1	TRBJ1-3	CASRGDGFLSGNTIYF
TRBV4-1	TRBJ2-3	CASSQDSGDTQYF
TRBV5-5	TRBJ1-1	CASSLSGSSAEAFF
TRBV5-1	TRBJ1-2	CASSLEAGAYGYTF
TRBV27	TRBJ1-2	CASSLSSALTYGYTF
TRBV5-1	TRBJ1-2	CASSTPQGGYGYTF
TRBV4-2	TRBJ2-7	CASSQTGLAGVYEQYF
TRBV28	TRBJ2-7	CASSLGGGNEQYF
TRBV21-1	TRBJ2-5	CASSKPGVWEETQYF
TRBV3-1/TRBV3-2	TRBJ2-5	CASSQVGSGQETQYF
TRBV4-2	TRBJ1-3	CASSQDQSGVGNTIYF
TRBV3-1/TRBV3-2	TRBJ1-5	CASSHRDSSNQPQHF
TRBV28	TRBJ1-1	CASSNDRDTEAFF
TRBV14	TRBJ1-1	CASSQEWGGTEAFF
TRBV7-3	TRBJ2-5	CASSPTGAGQETQYF
TRBV28	TRBJ2-3	CASSLSFTDTQYF
TRBV7-2	TRBJ1-1	CASSTGSNTEAFF
TRBV6-6	TRBJ2-5	CASSYLGRQETQYF
TRBV6-5	TRBJ1-6	CASSYSGTGGSPLHF